This is a list of T cell receptor beta chains from one sample in a study of neurological immune-mediated disorders. TCRdb recomputed calls from the 5' RACE reads with MiXCR, one row per CDR3 protein. The table records more than 40,000 distinct CDR3 sequences, 3% to 3.5% of them present only once. Sequenced: PBMCs. Receptors were obtained from a woman between 45 and 65 years old with multiple sclerosis. Both conserved end residues are part of each CDR3. Fields, in order: CDR3 DNA, CDR3 protein, CDR3 length, V gene, J gene, clone size, D gene. A D gene is named only where the DNA matches it firmly. Some rows mark clone size as missing; the rest say once, few, many or name a class of expanded clone.

CDR3nt: TGCGCCAGCAGCTCCGCGGGGACTAGCGGGGGGGCCGGCGCCTACAATGAGCAGTTCTTC; CDR3aa: CASSSAGTSGGAGAYNEQFF; len: 20; v_gene: TRBV5-1; j_gene: TRBJ2-1; abundance: many; d_gene: TRBD2
CDR3nt: TGCGCCAGCAGCTTGGCTAGCGGGACCCCCTATGAGCAGTTCTTC; CDR3aa: CASSLASGTPYEQFF; len: 15; v_gene: TRBV5-1; j_gene: TRBJ2-1; abundance: many; d_gene: TRBD2
CDR3nt: TGTGCCAGCAGTGAATATTACGAGCAGTACTTC; CDR3aa: CASSEYYEQYF; len: 11; v_gene: TRBV2; j_gene: TRBJ2-7; abundance: many; d_gene: NA
CDR3nt: TGTGCCAGCAGCGAGGGACAGGGGGCCAATTCACCCCTCCACTTT; CDR3aa: CASSEGQGANSPLHF; len: 15; v_gene: TRBV7-3; j_gene: TRBJ1-6; abundance: many; d_gene: TRBD1
CDR3nt: TGCGCCAGCAGCTCAGGACCGTTGAACACTGAAGCTTTCTTT; CDR3aa: CASSSGPLNTEAFF; len: 14; v_gene: TRBV5-1; j_gene: TRBJ1-1; abundance: many; d_gene: NA
CDR3nt: TGTGCCAGCACCCAAGGCTGGACTAGGAGCACAGATACGCAGTATTTT; CDR3aa: CASTQGWTRSTDTQYF; len: 16; v_gene: TRBV7-8; j_gene: TRBJ2-3; abundance: many; d_gene: TRBD2
CDR3nt: TGTGCCAGCAGTTTTCGGCTTAGAGCCACCGGGGAGCTGTTTTTT; CDR3aa: CASSFRLRATGELFF; len: 15; v_gene: TRBV5-5; j_gene: TRBJ2-2; abundance: many; d_gene: NA
CDR3nt: TGCAGTGCTAGAGATATATTCCGGGACAGGGGGCTGACTGAAGCTTTCTTT; CDR3aa: CSARDIFRDRGLTEAFF; len: 17; v_gene: TRBV20-1; j_gene: TRBJ1-1; abundance: many; d_gene: TRBD1
CDR3nt: TGTGCCACCAGCAGACCCACAGGGGGTGTCTCTGGGGCCAACGTCCTGACTTTC; CDR3aa: CATSRPTGGVSGANVLTF; len: 18; v_gene: TRBV15; j_gene: TRBJ2-6; abundance: many; d_gene: TRBD1
CDR3nt: TGCAGTGCTAGAACCTCCCGGACAGAGAACACCGGGGAGCTGTTTTTT; CDR3aa: CSARTSRTENTGELFF; len: 16; v_gene: TRBV20-1; j_gene: TRBJ2-2; abundance: many; d_gene: NA
CDR3nt: TGTGCCAGCAGCCAAGATCCCCAAGAGACCCAGTACTTC; CDR3aa: CASSQDPQETQYF; len: 13; v_gene: TRBV3-1; j_gene: TRBJ2-5; abundance: many; d_gene: NA
CDR3nt: TGTGCCAGCAGCCACAACGGGCAAACTGGAAACACCATATATTTT; CDR3aa: CASSHNGQTGNTIYF; len: 15; v_gene: TRBV7-2; j_gene: TRBJ1-3; abundance: many; d_gene: NA
CDR3nt: TGTGCCAGCAGGACGACGGGACGGAAGAACACTGAAGCTTTCTTT; CDR3aa: CASRTTGRKNTEAFF; len: 15; v_gene: TRBV2; j_gene: TRBJ1-1; abundance: many; d_gene: NA
CDR3nt: TGTGCCAGCAGCTTGGCCGGGGTCGATGAGCAGTTCTTC; CDR3aa: CASSLAGVDEQFF; len: 13; v_gene: TRBV5-6; j_gene: TRBJ2-1; abundance: many; d_gene: NA
CDR3nt: TGCAGTGCTAGAGATGGGGCAGGGGTTTTTCAGCCCCAGCATTTT; CDR3aa: CSARDGAGVFQPQHF; len: 15; v_gene: TRBV20-1; j_gene: TRBJ1-5; abundance: many; d_gene: NA
CDR3nt: TGTGCCAGCAGCTTACTCGTTCGACCCGCAGATACGCAGTATTTT; CDR3aa: CASSLLVRPADTQYF; len: 15; v_gene: TRBV7-2; j_gene: TRBJ2-3; abundance: many; d_gene: NA
CDR3nt: TGTGCCAGCAGCCAAGGGGGCAGGAGTATTTACGAGCAGTACTTC; CDR3aa: CASSQGGRSIYEQYF; len: 15; v_gene: TRBV14; j_gene: TRBJ2-7; abundance: many; d_gene: NA
CDR3nt: TGCGCCAGCAGCTTGGGTGACAGGGCGATCGCAACTAATGAAAAACTGTTTTTT; CDR3aa: CASSLGDRAIATNEKLFF; len: 18; v_gene: TRBV5-1; j_gene: TRBJ1-4; abundance: many; d_gene: TRBD1
CDR3nt: TGTGCCAGCAGCGTAGACACCCTAACGTCTAACTATGGCTACACCTTC; CDR3aa: CASSVDTLTSNYGYTF; len: 16; v_gene: TRBV9; j_gene: TRBJ1-2; abundance: many; d_gene: NA
CDR3nt: TGTGCCACCAAGAGGGGCGGGACTCAAGAGACCCAGTACTTC; CDR3aa: CATKRGGTQETQYF; len: 14; v_gene: TRBV27; j_gene: TRBJ2-5; abundance: many; d_gene: NA
CDR3nt: TGCAGTGCTGGCAGGGCGGGTATTTACGAGCAGTACTTC; CDR3aa: CSAGRAGIYEQYF; len: 13; v_gene: TRBV20-1; j_gene: TRBJ2-7; abundance: many; d_gene: NA
CDR3nt: TGCAGTGCTAGCCGAAGCGGAGAATACTGGAACACTGAAGCTTTCTTT; CDR3aa: CSASRSGEYWNTEAFF; len: 16; v_gene: TRBV20-1; j_gene: TRBJ1-1; abundance: many; d_gene: NA
CDR3nt: TGCGCCAGCAGCTCCCTCCGACAGGGCATGGCCTATGGCTACACCTTC; CDR3aa: CASSSLRQGMAYGYTF; len: 16; v_gene: TRBV5-1; j_gene: TRBJ1-2; abundance: many; d_gene: TRBD1
CDR3nt: TGTGCCAGCAGCCCCGGGACCGCCCTTGGGCAGTACTTC; CDR3aa: CASSPGTALGQYF; len: 13; v_gene: TRBV7-9; j_gene: TRBJ2-7; abundance: NA; d_gene: NA
CDR3nt: TGCAGTGCTAGTAAGGGGGTGAACACTGAAGCTTTCTTT; CDR3aa: CSASKGVNTEAFF; len: 13; v_gene: TRBV20-1; j_gene: TRBJ1-1; abundance: many; d_gene: NA